This T cell receptor beta chain was recovered during a study of blood T cells in healthy people across ages. As for this clonotype: The antigen remains undetermined.

Findings and limits, study-wide: More naive CD4+ cells and higher diversity were found in long-lived than in aged donors.

Germline loops: CDR1 SGHRS, CDR2 YFSETQ. V lost 0 bases and J 5 bases, leaving 15 bases between the germline ends. This CDR3 is 15 amino acids long. A second 7 to 11 cycle PCR used barcoded and J-beta primers. Via MiXCR, TCRdb re-called the 5' RACE reads, giving one row per CDR3 protein. The sample has more than 550,000 distinct CDR3 sequences, 22% seen once. Each individual donor underwent a draw of approximately 10 milliliters of peripheral blood. The chain employs TRBV5-1 and TRBJ2-7, with no clear D. Sequenced sample: blood. The receptor comes from a man in his 70s in good health. Here the CDR3 reads CASSLGANPSDEQYF. In DNA, the CDR3 is TGCGCCAGCAGCTTGGGAGCGAACCCCTCTGACGAGCAGTACTTC.